This T cell receptor beta chain was recorded in a study of response to subunit inactivated influenza vaccine. The study's findings and limits: New T cells are recruited in small numbers by each seasonal influenza vaccination, according to the authors' suggestion.

This clonotype has more than one count but fewer than ten. The antigen is undetermined. TCRdb fed the RT-PCR reads into MiXCR, producing one record per CDR3 protein. The table records roughly 500,000 distinct CDR3 sequences, approximately 15% of them present only once. The V gene's germline CDR1 is DFQATT and CDR2 SNEGSKA (reference sequence). The CDR3 contains 14 residues. The V end was cut by 0 bases, the J end by 7 bases, with 12 bases between. The J gene is TRBJ2-2, the V gene TRBV20-1; D is ambiguous. The receptor comes from a man aged 45 to 75 who received an inactivated influenza vaccine. The source was CD4+ T cells sorted from PBMCs, collected less than 25 months after vaccination. CDR3 sequence reads: CSAREETTVGELFF. The CDR3 nucleotides are TGCAGTGCTAGAGAGGAGACAACAGTCGGGGAGCTGTTTTTT.